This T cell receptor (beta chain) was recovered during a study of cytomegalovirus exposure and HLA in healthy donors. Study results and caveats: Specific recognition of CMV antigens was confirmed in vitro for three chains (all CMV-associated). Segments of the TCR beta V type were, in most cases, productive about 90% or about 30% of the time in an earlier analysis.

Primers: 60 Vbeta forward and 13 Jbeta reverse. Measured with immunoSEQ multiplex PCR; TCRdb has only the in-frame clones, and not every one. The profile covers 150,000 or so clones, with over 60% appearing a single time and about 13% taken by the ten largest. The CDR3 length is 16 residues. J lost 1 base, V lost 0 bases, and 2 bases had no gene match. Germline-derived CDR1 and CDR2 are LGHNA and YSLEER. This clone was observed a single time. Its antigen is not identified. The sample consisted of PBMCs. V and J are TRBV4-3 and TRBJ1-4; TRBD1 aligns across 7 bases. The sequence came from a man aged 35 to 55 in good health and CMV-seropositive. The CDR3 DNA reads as TGCGCCAGCAGCCAAGATCAGGGGGTAACTAATGAAAAACTGTTTTTT. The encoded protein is CASSQDQGVTNEKLFF.